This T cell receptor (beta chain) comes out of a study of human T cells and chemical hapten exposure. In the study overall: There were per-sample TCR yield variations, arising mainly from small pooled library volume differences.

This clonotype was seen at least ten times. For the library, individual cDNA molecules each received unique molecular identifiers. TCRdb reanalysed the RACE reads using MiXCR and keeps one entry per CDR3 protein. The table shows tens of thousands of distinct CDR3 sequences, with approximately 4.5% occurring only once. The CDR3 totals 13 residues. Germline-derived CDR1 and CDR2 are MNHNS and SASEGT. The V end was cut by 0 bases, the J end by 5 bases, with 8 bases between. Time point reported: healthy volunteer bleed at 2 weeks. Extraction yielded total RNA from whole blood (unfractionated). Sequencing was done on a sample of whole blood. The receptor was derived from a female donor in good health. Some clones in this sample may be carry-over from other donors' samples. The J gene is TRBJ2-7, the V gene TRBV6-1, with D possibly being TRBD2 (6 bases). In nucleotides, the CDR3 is TGTGCCAGCAGTGAAGCGCCGGGAGACGAGCAGTACTTC. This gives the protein CASSEAPGDEQYF.